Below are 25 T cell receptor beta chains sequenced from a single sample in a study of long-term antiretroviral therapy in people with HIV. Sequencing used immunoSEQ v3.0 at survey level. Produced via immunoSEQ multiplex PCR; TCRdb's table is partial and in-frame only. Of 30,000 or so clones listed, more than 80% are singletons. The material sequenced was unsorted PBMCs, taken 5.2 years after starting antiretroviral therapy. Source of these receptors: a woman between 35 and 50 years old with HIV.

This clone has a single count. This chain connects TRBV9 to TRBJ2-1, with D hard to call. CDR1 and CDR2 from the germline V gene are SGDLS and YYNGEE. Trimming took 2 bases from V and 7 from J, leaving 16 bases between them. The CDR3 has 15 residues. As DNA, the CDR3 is TGTGCCAGCAGCGTGAACCCGGTGCAACGGAATGAGCAGTTCTTC. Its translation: CASSVNPVQRNEQFF.

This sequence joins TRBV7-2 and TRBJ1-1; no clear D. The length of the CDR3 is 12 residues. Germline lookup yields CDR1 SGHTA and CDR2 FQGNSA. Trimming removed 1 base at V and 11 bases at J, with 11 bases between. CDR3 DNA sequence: TGTGCCAGCAGCTTAGTCCCCACCCATGCTTTCTTT. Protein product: CASSLVPTHAFF.

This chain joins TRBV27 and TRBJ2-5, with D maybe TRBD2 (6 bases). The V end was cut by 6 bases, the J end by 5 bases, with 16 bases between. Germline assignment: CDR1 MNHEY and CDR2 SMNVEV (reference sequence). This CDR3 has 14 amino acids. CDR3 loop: CASSRSAGLETQYF. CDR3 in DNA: TGTGCCAGCAGCCGGTCCGCGGGGTTGGAGACCCAGTACTTC.

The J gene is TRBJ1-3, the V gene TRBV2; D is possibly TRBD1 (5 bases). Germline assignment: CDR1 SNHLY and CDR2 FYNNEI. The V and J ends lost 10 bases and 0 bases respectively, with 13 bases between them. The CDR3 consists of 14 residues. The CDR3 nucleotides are TGTGCCACGACAGCTCAACTCTCTGGAAACACCATATATTTT. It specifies CATTAQLSGNTIYF.

The DNA for the CDR3 is TGTGCCAGCAGCTCCGGGGGGTATGAGCAGTTCTTC. Protein: CASSSGGYEQFF. The chain couples TRBV11-3 to TRBJ2-1, with 7 bases aligning to TRBD2. The V and J ends lost 4 bases and 8 bases, in that order; junction bases with no gene match: 2. The length of the CDR3 is 12 residues. CDR1 and CDR2 (germline): SGHNT, YENEEA.

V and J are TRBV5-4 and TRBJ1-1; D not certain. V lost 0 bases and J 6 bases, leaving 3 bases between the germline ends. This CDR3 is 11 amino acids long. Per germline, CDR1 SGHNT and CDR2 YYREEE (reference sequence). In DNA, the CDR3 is TGTGCCAGCAGCTTGGAGGCTGAAGCTTTCTTT. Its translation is CASSLEAEAFF.

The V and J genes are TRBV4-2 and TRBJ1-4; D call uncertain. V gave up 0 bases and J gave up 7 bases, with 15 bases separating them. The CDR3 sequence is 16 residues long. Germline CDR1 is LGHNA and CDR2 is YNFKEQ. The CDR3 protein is CASSQDPGFGGEKLFF. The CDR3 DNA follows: TGTGCCAGCAGCCAAGACCCGGGATTCGGCGGTGAAAAACTGTTTTTT.

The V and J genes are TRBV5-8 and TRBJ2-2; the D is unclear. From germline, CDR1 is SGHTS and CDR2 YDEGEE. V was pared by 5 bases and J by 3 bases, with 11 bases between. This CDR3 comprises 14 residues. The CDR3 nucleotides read TGTGCCAGCAGACCCATGTGGGACACCGGGGAGCTGTTTTTT. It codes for CASRPMWDTGELFF.

The CDR3 bases are TGTGCCAGCAGCTTGGGGGGTAATTCACCCCTCCACTTT. The encoded protein is CASSLGGNSPLHF. This sequence joins TRBV7-9 and TRBJ1-6; tentative D call: TRBD1 (5 bases). Trimming pared 3 bases from V and 6 bases from J, leaving 6 bases between. The CDR3 runs to 13 residues. Germline V gene data show CDR1 as SEHNR and CDR2 as FQNEAQ (reference sequence).

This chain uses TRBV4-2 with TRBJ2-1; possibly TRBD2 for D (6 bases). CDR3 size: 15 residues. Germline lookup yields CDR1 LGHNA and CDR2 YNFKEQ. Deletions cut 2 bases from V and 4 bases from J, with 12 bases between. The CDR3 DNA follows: TGTGCCAGCAGCCAAATAATAGCGGAATACAATGAGCAGTTCTTC. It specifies CASSQIIAEYNEQFF.

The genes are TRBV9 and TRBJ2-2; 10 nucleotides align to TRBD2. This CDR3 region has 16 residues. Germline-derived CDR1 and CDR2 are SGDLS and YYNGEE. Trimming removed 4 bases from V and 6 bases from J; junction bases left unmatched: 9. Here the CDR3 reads CASSKSGGAIPGELFF. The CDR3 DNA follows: TGTGCCAGCAGCAAGAGCGGGGGGGCTATCCCCGGGGAGCTGTTTTTT.

CDR3 loop: CASSIGSGATDTQYF. The CDR3 DNA follows: TGTGCCAGTAGTATAGGGAGCGGGGCTACAGATACGCAGTATTTT. The chain joins TRBV19 to TRBJ2-3; 7 bases map to TRBD2. CDR3 length: 15 amino acids. Germline-derived CDR1 and CDR2 are LNHDA and SQIVND (reference sequence). Germline trimming cut 1 base from V and 3 bases from J; bases unmatched to any gene: 4.

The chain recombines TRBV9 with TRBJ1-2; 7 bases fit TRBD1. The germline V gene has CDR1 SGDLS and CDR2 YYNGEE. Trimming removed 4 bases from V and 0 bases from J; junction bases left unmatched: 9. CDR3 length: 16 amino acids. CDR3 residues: CASSLTLTGSNYGYTF. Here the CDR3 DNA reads TGTGCCAGCAGCTTGACCTTGACAGGGTCTAACTATGGCTACACCTTC.

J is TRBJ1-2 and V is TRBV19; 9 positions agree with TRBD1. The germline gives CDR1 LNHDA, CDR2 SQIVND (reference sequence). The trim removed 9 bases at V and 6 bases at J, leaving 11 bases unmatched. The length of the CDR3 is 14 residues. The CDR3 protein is CASRDRVRLDGYTF. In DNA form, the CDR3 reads TGTGCCAGCCGGGACAGGGTACGACTAGATGGCTACACCTTC.

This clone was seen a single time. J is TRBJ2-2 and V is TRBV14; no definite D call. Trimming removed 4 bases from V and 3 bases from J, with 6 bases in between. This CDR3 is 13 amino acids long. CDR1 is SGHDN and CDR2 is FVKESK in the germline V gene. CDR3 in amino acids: CASSLRYTGELFF. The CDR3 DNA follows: TGTGCCAGCAGCCTCCGGTACACCGGGGAGCTGTTTTTT. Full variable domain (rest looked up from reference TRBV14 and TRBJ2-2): EAGVTQFPSHSVIEKGQTVTLRCDPISGHDNLYWYRRVMGKEIKFLLHFVKESKQDESGMPNNRFLAERTGGTYSTLKVQPAELEDSGVYFCASSLRYTGELFFGEGSRLTVL.

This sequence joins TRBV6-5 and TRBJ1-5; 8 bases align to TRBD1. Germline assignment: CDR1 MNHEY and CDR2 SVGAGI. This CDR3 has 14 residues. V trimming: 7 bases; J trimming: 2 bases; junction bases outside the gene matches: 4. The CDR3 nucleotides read TGTGCCAGCACTAAGACAGGGGGCAATCAGCCCCAGCATTTT. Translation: CASTKTGGNQPQHF.

The CDR3 reads CASDGGGNEQFF. The CDR3 DNA sequence: TGTGCCAGCGACGGGGGTGGGAATGAGCAGTTCTTC. The V and J genes are TRBV6-6 and TRBJ2-1; possible D gene TRBD2, 6 bases. The V gene's germline CDR1 is MNHNY and CDR2 SVGAGI (reference sequence). This CDR3 has 12 residues. The germline V and J ends were trimmed by 8 bases and 7 bases, with 12 bases remaining between them.

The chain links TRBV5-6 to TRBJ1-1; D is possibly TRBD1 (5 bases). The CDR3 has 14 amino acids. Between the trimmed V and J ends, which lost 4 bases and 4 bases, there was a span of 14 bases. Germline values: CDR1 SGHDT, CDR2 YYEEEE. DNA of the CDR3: TGTGCCAGCAGCCGGAGGGGAATGGCCACTGAAGCTTTCTTT. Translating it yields CASSRRGMATEAFF.

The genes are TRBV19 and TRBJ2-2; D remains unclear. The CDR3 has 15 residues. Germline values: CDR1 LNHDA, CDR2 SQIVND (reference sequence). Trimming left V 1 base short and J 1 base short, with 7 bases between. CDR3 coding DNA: TGTGCCAGTAGTATAGTAGGGCTGAACACCGGGGAGCTGTTTTTT. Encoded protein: CASSIVGLNTGELFF.

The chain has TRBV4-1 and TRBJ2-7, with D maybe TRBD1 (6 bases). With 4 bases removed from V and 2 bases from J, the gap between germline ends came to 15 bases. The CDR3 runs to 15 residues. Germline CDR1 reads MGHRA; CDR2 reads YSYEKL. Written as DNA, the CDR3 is TGCGCCAGCAGCCCACAGGACAGCTTCACCTACGAGCAGTACTTC. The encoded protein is CASSPQDSFTYEQYF.

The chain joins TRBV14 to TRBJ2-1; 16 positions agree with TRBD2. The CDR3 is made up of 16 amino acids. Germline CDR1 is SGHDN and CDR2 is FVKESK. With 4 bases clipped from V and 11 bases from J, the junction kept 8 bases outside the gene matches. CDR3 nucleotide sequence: TGTGCCAGCAGCCTACAAATGGGACTAGCGGGGGGGAAGCAGTTCTTC. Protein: CASSLQMGLAGGKQFF.

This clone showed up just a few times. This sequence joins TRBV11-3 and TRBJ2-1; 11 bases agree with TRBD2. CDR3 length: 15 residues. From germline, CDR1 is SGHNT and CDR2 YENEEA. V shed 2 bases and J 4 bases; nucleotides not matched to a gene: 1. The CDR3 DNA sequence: TGTGCCAGCAGCTTAACTAGCGGGAGTTACAATGAGCAGTTCTTC. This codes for CASSLTSGSYNEQFF.

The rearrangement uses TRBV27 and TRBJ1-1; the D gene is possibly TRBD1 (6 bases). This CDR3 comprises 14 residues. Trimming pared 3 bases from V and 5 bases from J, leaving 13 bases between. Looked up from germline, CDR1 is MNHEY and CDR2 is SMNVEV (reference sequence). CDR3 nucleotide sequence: TGTGCCAGCAGTTTGGGGGCTGGGGGGACTGAAGCTTTCTTT. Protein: CASSLGAGGTEAFF.

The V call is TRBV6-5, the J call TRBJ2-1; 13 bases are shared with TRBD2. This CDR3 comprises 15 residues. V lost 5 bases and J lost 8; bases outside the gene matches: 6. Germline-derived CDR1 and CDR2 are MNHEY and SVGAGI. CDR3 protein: CASSTSGRAWDEQFF. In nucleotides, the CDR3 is TGTGCCAGCAGTACTAGCGGGAGGGCCTGGGATGAGCAGTTCTTC.

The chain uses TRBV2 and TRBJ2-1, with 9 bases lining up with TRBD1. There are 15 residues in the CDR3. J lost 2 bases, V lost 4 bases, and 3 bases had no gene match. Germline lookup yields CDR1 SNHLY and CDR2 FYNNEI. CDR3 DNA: TGTGCCAGCAGTGGTACAGGGGGCGCCTACAATGAGCAGTTCTTC. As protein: CASSGTGGAYNEQFF.